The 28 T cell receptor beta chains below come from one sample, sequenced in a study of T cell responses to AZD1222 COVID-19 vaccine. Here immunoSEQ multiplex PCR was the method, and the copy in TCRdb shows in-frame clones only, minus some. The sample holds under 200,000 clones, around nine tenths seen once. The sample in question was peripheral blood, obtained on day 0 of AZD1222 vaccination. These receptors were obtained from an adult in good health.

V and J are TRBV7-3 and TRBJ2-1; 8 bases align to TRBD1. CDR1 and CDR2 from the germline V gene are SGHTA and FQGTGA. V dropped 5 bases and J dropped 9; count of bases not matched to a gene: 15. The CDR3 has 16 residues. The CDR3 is CASSPSGQGAWGEQFF. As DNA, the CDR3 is TGTGCCAGCAGCCCGAGTGGGCAGGGGGCTTGGGGTGAGCAGTTCTTC.

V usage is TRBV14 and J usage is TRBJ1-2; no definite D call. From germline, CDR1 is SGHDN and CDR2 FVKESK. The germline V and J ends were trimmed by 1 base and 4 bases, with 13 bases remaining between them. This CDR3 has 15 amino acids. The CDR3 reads CASSQVVGLSYGYTF. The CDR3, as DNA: TGTGCCAGCAGCCAAGTCGTTGGACTTAGCTATGGCTACACCTTC.

The CDR3 here is CASSEYETLRGYEQYF. The CDR3 bases are TGTGCCAGCAGTGAATACGAGACACTCCGGGGCTACGAGCAGTACTTC. V and J are TRBV6-1 and TRBJ2-7, with D possibly TRBD2 on 5 matching bases. Deletions cut 2 bases from V and 3 bases from J, with 17 bases between. From germline, CDR1 is MNHNS and CDR2 SASEGT. The CDR3 spans 16 residues.

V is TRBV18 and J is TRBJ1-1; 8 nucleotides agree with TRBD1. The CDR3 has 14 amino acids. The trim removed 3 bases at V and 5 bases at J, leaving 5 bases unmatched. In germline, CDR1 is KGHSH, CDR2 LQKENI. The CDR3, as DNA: TGTGCCAGCTCACCCGGACAGGGTTCTACTGAAGCTTTCTTT. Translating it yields CASSPGQGSTEAFF.

DNA for the CDR3: TGTGCCAGCAGCTTAGCGGGACGGGCGGAGGGGACCTACGAGCAGTACTTC. Residues: CASSLAGRAEGTYEQYF. This sequence joins TRBV7-9 and TRBJ2-7; D possibly corresponds to TRBD2 (6 bases). Trimming pared 0 bases from V and 2 bases from J, leaving 17 bases between. The CDR3 is 17 residues long. Per the germline V gene, CDR1 is SEHNR and CDR2 is FQNEAQ (reference sequence).

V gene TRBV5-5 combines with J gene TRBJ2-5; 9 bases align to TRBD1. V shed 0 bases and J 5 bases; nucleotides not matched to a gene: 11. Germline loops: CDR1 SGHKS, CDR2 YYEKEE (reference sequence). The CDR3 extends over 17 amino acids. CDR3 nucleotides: TGTGCCAGCAGCTTGGGACAGGGGGGTTCCCTGGCCGAGACCCAGTACTTC. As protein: CASSLGQGGSLAETQYF.

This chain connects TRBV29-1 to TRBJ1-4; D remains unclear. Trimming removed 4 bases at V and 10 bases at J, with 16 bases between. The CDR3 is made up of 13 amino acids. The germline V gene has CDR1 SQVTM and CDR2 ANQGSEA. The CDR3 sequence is CSVASGQARKLFF. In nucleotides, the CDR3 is TGCAGCGTTGCCAGTGGGCAGGCCCGAAAACTGTTTTTT.

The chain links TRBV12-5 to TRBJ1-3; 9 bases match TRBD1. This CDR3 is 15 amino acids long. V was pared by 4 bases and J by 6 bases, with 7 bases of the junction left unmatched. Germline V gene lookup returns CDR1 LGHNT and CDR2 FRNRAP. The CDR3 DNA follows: TGTGCTAGTGGTTACTACACAGGGGGCCTAAACACCATATATTTT. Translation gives CASGYYTGGLNTIYF.

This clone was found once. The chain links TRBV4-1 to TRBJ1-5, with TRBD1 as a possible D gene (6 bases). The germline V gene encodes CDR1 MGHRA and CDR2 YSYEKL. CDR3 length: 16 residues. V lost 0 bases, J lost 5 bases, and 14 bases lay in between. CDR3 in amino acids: CASSQDVGGGDQPQHF. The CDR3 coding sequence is TGCGCCAGCAGCCAAGATGTAGGGGGAGGGGATCAGCCCCAGCATTTT.

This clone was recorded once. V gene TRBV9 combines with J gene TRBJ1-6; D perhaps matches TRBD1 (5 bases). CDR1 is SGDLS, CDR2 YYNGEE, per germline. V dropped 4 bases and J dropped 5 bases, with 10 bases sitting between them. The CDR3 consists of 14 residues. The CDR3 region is CASSPLGDNSPLHF. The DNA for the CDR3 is TGTGCCAGCAGCCCCCTAGGGGATAATTCACCCCTCCACTTT.

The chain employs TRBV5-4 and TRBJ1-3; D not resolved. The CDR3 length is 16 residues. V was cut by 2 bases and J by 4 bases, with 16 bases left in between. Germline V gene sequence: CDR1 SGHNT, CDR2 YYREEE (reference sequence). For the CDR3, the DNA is TGTGCCAGCAGCTTCCATGGAGGCCCTAGAGGAAACACCATATATTTT. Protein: CASSFHGGPRGNTIYF.

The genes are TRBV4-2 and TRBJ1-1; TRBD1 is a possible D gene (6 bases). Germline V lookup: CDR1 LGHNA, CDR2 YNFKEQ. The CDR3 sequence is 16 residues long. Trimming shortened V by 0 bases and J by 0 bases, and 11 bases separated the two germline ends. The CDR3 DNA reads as TGTGCCAGCAGCCAAGAACCAGGGGCGCTGAACACTGAAGCTTTCTTT. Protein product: CASSQEPGALNTEAFF.

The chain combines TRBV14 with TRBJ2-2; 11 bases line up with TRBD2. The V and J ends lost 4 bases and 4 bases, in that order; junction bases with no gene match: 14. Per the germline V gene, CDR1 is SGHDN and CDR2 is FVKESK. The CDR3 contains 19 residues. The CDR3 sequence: CASSRYGLAGLSATGELFF. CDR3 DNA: TGTGCCAGCAGCCGTTATGGACTAGCGGGTCTCTCGGCCACCGGGGAGCTGTTTTTT.

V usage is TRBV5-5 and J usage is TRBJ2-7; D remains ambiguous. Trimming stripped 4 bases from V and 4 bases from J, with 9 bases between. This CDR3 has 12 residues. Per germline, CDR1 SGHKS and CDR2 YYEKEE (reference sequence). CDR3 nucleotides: TGTGCCAGCAGCCCCGTTGGGTACGAGCAGTACTTC. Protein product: CASSPVGYEQYF.

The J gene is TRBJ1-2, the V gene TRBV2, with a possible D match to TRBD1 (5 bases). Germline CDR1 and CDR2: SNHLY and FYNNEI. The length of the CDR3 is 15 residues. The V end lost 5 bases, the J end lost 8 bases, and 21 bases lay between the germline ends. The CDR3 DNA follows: TGTGCCAGCAGTCCCCAAGGGGCCTTAACGGGCGGCTACACCTTC. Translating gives CASSPQGALTGGYTF. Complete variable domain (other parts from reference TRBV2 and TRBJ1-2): EPEVTQTPSHQVTQMGQEVILRCVPISNHLYFYWYRQILGQKVEFLVSFYNNEISEKSEIFDDQFSVERPDGSNFTLKIRSTKLEDSAMYFCASSPQGALTGGYTFGSGTRLTVV.

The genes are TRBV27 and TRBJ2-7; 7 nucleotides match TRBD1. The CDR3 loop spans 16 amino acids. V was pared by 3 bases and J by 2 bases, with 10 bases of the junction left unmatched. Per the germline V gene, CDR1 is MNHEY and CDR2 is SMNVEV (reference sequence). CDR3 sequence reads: CASSFDQLGTAYEQYF. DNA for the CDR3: TGTGCCAGCAGTTTCGATCAGCTTGGGACAGCCTACGAGCAGTACTTC.

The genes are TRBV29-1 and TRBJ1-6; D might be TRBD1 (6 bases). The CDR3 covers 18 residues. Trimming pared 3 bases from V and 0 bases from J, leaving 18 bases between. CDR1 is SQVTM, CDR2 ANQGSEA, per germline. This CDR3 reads CSVEEGRQVSSYNSPLHF. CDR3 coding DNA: TGCAGCGTTGAGGAGGGTCGACAGGTGAGCTCCTATAATTCACCCCTCCACTTT.

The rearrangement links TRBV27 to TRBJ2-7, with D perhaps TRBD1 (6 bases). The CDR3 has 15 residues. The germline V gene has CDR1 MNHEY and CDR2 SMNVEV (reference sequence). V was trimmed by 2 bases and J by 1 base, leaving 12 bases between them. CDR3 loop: CASSLRDRNSYEQYF. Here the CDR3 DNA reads TGTGCCAGCAGTTTACGAGACAGGAATTCCTACGAGCAGTACTTC.

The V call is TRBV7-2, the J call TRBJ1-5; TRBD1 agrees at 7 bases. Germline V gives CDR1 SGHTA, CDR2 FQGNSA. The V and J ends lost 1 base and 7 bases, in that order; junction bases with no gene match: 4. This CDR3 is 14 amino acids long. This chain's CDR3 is CASSLDTGVQPQHF. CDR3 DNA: TGTGCCAGCAGCTTAGATACAGGGGTGCAGCCCCAGCATTTT.

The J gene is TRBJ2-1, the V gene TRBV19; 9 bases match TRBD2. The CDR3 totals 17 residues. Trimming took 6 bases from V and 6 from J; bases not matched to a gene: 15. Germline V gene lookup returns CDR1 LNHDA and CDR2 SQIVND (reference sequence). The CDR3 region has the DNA TGTGCCAGTAGCCTCGTTCTAGCGGGGTTACAGGGCAATGAGCAGTTCTTC. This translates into CASSLVLAGLQGNEQFF.

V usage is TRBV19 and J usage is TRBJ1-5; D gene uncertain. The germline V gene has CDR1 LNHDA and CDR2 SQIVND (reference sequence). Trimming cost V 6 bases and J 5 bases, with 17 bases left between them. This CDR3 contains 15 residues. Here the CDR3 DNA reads TGTGCCAGTAGCCCCTCCCCCACGGAGGATCAGCCCCAGCATTTT. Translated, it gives CASSPSPTEDQPQHF.

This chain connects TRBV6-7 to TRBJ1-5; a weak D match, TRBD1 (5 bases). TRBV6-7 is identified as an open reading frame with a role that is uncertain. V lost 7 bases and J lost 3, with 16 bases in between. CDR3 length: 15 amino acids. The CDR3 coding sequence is TGTGCCAGCATAGGAGGGACTTTTTTCAATCAGCCCCAGCATTTT. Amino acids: CASIGGTFFNQPQHF.

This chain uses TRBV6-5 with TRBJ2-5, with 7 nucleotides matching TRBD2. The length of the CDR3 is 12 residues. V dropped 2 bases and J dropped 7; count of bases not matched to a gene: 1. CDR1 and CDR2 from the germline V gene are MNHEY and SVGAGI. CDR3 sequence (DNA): TGTGCCAGCAGTTACGGGGGGGGGACCCAGTACTTC. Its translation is CASSYGGGTQYF.

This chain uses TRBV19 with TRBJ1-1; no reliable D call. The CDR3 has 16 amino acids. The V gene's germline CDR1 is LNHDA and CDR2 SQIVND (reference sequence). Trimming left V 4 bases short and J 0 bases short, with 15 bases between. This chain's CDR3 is CASSSSGRRLNTEAFF. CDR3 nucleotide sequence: TGTGCCAGTAGTAGCTCTGGACGTAGACTGAACACTGAAGCTTTCTTT.

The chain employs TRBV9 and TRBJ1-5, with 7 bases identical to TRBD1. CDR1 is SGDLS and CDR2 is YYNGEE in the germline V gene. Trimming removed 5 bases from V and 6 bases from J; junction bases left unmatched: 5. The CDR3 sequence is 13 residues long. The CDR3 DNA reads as TGTGCCAGCAGTATACAGGGGTCTCAGCCCCAGCATTTT. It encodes CASSIQGSQPQHF.

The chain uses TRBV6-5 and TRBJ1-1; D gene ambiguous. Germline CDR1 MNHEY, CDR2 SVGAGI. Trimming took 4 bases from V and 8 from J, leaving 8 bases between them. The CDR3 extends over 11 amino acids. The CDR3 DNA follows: TGTGCCAGCAGTTTGGGAACCGAAGCTTTCTTT. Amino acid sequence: CASSLGTEAFF.

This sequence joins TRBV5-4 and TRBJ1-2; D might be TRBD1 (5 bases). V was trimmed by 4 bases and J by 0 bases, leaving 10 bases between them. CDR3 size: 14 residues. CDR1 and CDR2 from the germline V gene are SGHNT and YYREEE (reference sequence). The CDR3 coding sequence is TGTGCCAGCAGCGGAGACAGACCTAACTATGGCTACACCTTC. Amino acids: CASSGDRPNYGYTF.

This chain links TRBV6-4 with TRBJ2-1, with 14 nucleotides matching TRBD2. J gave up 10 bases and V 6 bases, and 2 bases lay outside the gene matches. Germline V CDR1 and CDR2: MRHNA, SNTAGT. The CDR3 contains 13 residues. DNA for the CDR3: TGTGCCAGCAGCCGGACTAGCGGGGGGGAGCAGTTCTTC. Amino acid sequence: CASSRTSGGEQFF.